Each of the 9 T cell receptor beta chains below was sequenced from the same sample in a study of blood T cell repertoires in COVID-19. Sequenced by immunoSEQ multiplex PCR; TCRdb stores in-frame clones only, minus some. The table includes 250,000 to 300,000 clones, around four fifths detected once. Source material: peripheral blood. The receptors derive from a man aged 55-75 years with acute or convalescent COVID-19.

The V gene is TRBV14, the J gene TRBJ2-2; D possibly corresponds to TRBD2 (5 bases). Germline-derived CDR1 and CDR2 are SGHDN and FVKESK. Trimming stripped 0 bases from V and 7 bases from J, with 15 bases between. The CDR3 consists of 16 residues. The CDR3 region has the DNA TGTGCCAGCAGCCAAGAGACTTTACGGGGTCACGGGGAGCTGTTTTTT. This sequence encodes CASSQETLRGHGELFF.

This clone has just a few counts. The rearrangement links TRBV7-8 to TRBJ2-5, with 9 bases that match TRBD2. The CDR3 runs to 14 residues. V shed 1 base, J shed 5 bases, and the junction held 2 bases outside the gene matches. Germline values: CDR1 SGHVS, CDR2 FQNEAQ. The CDR3 nucleotides are TGTGCCAGCAGCTTAGGTAGCGGGAGTGAGACCCAGTACTTC. Amino acid sequence: CASSLGSGSETQYF.

The J gene is TRBJ1-6, the V gene TRBV6-4; no clear D. This CDR3 is 17 amino acids long. Trimming pared 3 bases from V and 0 bases from J, leaving 12 bases between. Germline V lookup: CDR1 MRHNA, CDR2 SNTAGT. The chain's CDR3 is CASSERGHSSYNSPLHF. CDR3 nucleotides: TGTGCCAGCAGTGAAAGAGGGCACAGCTCCTATAATTCACCCCTCCACTTT.

V is TRBV28 and J is TRBJ1-1, with TRBD1 matching 8 bases. The CDR3 spans 13 residues. The germline V gene encodes CDR1 MDHEN and CDR2 SYDVKM. The J segment lost 3 bases and the V segment lost 5 bases, leaving 2 bases of the junction unmatched. The CDR3 sequence is CASSTGGHTEAFF. CDR3 bases: TGTGCCAGCAGTACAGGGGGGCACACTGAAGCTTTCTTT. The complete variable domain, with remaining parts taken from reference TRBV28 and TRBJ1-1, reads DVKVTQSSRYLVKRTGEKVFLECVQDMDHENMFWYRQDPGLGLRLIYFSYDVKMKEKGDIPEGYSVSREKKERFSLILESASTNQTSMYLCASSTGGHTEAFFGQGTRLTVV.

This clone was detected only once. The chain recombines TRBV19 with TRBJ2-7, with 9 bases lining up with TRBD1. Germline V gene data show CDR1 as LNHDA and CDR2 as SQIVND (reference sequence). The length of the CDR3 is 13 residues. Trimming at V came to 4 bases and at J to 6 bases, leaving 4 bases not matched to a gene. For the CDR3, the DNA is TGTGCCAGTAGTAGGGACAGGGATTCCGAGCAGTACTTC. Protein: CASSRDRDSEQYF.

The rearrangement links TRBV9 to TRBJ2-1; maybe TRBD2 (5 bases). This CDR3 contains 15 residues. Germline V gives CDR1 SGDLS, CDR2 YYNGEE. V lost 1 base and J 2 bases, leaving 10 bases between the germline ends. CDR3 region: CASSVSGMAYNEQFF. The DNA of the CDR3 is TGTGCCAGCAGCGTATCCGGGATGGCCTACAATGAGCAGTTCTTC.

The chain links TRBV5-1 to TRBJ1-2, with no clear D. This CDR3 comprises 16 residues. Per germline, CDR1 SGHRS and CDR2 YFSETQ. Trimming cost V 3 bases and J 0 bases, with 15 bases left between them. Here the CDR3 reads CASSYPVGLTNYGYTF. In DNA, the CDR3 is TGCGCCAGCAGCTACCCCGTGGGCCTCACTAACTATGGCTACACCTTC.

This rearrangement joins TRBV19 to TRBJ1-1; 7 bases agree with TRBD1. The CDR3 length is 17 residues. V was pared by 3 bases and J by 0 bases, with 10 bases of the junction left unmatched. Germline CDR1 LNHDA, CDR2 SQIVND (reference sequence). The CDR3 nucleotides read TGTGCCAGTAGTATTGCAAGACAGGGCCCCATGAACACTGAAGCTTTCTTT. It codes for CASSIARQGPMNTEAFF.

This chain connects TRBV29-1 to TRBJ2-7, with 9 nucleotides matching TRBD1. V trimming: 4 bases; J trimming: 4 bases; junction bases outside the gene matches: 8. Germline-derived CDR1 and CDR2 are SQVTM and ANQGSEA. CDR3 length equals 14 residues. This CDR3 reads CSVGSRDREYEQYF. The CDR3 bases are TGCAGCGTTGGGTCCCGGGACAGGGAATACGAGCAGTACTTC.